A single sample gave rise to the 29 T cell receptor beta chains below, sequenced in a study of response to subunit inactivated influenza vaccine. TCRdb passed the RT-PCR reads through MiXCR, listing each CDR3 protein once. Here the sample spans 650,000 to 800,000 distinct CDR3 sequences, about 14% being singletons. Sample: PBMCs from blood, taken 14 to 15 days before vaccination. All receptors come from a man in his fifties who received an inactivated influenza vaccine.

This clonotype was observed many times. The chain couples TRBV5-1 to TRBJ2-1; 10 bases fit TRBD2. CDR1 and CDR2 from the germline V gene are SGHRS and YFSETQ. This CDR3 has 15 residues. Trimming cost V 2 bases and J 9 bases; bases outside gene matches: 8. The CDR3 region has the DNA TGCGCCAGCAGCTTTGCTAGCGGGAGCGGGGGTGAGCAGTTCTTC. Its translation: CASSFASGSGGEQFF. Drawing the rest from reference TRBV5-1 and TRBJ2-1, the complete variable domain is KAGVTQTPRYLIKTRGQQVTLSCSPISGHRSVSWYQQTPGQGLQFLFEYFSETQRNKGNFPGRFSGRQFSNSRSEMNVSTLELGDSALYLCASSFASGSGGEQFFGPGTRLTVL.

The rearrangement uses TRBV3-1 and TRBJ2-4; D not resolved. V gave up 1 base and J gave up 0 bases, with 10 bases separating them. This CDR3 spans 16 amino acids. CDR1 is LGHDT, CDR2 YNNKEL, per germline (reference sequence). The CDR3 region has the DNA TGTGCCAGCAGCCAAGTGGGATTCCTAGCCAAAAACATTCAGTACTTC. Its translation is CASSQVGFLAKNIQYF.

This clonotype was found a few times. CDR3 amino acids: CASSLGSSQHF. The DNA of the CDR3 is TGTGCCAGCAGTTTGGGCAGCTCTCAGCATTTT. V usage is TRBV28 and J usage is TRBJ1-5; D ambiguous. This CDR3 is built from 11 residues. Trimming took off 3 bases at V and 13 bases at J, with 10 bases between the two ends. Germline CDR1 is MDHEN and CDR2 is SYDVKM.

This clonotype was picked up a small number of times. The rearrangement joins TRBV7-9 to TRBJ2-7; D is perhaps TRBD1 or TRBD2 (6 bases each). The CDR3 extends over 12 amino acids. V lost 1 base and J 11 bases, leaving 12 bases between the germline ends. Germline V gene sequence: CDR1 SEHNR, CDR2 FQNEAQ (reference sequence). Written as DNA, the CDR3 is TGTGCCAGCAGCTTAGAACGGGGGCCCAAGTACTTC. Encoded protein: CASSLERGPKYF.

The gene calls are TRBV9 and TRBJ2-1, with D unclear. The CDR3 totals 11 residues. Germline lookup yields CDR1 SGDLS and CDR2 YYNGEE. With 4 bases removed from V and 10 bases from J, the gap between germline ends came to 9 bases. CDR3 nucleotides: TGTGCCAGCAGCCTCACCAAGGAGCAGTTCTTC. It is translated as CASSLTKEQFF.

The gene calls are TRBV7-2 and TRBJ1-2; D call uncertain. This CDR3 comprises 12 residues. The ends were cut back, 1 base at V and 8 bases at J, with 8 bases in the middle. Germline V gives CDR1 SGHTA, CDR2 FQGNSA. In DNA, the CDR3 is TGTGCCAGCAGCTTAGACGGAGGGGGCTACACCTTC. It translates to CASSLDGGGYTF.

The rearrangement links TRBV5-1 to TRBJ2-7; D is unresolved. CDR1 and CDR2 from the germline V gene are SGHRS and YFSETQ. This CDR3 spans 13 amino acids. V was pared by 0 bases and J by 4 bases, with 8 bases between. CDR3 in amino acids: CASSLASRYEQYF. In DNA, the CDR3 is TGCGCCAGCAGCTTGGCCTCCAGGTACGAGCAGTACTTC.

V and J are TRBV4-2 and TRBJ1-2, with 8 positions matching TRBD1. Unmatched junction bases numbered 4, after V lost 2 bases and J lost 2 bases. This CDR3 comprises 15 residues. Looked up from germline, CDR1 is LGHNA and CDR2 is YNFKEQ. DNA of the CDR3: TGTGCCAGCAGCCAACCGGACAGGGAAAACTATGGCTACACCTTC. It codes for CASSQPDRENYGYTF.

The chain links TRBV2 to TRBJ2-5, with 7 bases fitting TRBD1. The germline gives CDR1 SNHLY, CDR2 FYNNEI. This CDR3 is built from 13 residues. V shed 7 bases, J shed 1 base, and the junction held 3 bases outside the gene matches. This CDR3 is CASKRDSQETQYF. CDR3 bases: TGTGCCAGCAAAAGGGACAGCCAAGAGACCCAGTACTTC.

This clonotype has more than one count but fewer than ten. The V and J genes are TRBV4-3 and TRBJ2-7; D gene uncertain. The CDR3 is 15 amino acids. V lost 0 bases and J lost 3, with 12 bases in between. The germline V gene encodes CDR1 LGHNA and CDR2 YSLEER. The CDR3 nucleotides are TGCGCCAGCAGCCAAGATACCAGCAATTTCTACGAGCAGTACTTC. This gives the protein CASSQDTSNFYEQYF.

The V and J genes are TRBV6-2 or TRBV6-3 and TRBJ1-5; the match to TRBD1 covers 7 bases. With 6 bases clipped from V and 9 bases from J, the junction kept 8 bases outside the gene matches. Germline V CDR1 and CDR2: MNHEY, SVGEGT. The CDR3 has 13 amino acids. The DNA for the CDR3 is TGTGCCAGCAGATTCGGGACAGAGGGGCCCCAGCATTTT. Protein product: CASRFGTEGPQHF.

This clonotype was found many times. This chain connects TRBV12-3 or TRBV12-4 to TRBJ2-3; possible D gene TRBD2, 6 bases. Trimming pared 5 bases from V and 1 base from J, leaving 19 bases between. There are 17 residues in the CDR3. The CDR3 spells CASSRLESQRGTDTQYF. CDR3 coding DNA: TGTGCCAGCAGTCGATTGGAAAGTCAGCGGGGCACAGATACGCAGTATTTT.

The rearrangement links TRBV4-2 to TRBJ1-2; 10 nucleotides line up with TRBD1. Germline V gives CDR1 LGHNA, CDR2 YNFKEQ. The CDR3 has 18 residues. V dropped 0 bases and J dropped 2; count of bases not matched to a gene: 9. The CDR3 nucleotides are TGTGCCAGCAGCCAAGACGTTGGAGGGACAGGGGAAAACTATGGCTACACCTTC. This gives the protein CASSQDVGGTGENYGYTF.

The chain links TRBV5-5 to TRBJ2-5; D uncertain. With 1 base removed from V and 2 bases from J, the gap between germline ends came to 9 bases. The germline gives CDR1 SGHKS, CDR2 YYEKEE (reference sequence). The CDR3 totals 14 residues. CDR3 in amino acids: CASSLWARQETQYF. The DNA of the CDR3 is TGTGCCAGCAGCTTGTGGGCTAGGCAAGAGACCCAGTACTTC.

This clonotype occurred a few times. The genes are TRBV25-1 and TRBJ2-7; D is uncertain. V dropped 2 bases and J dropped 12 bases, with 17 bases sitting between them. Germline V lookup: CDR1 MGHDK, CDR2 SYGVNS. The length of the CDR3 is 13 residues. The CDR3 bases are TGTGCCAGCAGTGAAACGGTGCTCTCGCAACGGTACTTC. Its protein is CASSETVLSQRYF.

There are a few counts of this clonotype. The CDR3 sequence: CASSATSGSDIQYF. DNA of the CDR3: TGTGCCAGTAGTGCAACTAGCGGGAGTGACATTCAGTACTTC. The gene calls are TRBV19 and TRBJ2-4; 11 positions agree with TRBD2. J gave up 8 bases and V 5 bases, and 5 bases lay outside the gene matches. CDR3 length equals 14 residues. Germline V gene lookup returns CDR1 LNHDA and CDR2 SQIVND (reference sequence).

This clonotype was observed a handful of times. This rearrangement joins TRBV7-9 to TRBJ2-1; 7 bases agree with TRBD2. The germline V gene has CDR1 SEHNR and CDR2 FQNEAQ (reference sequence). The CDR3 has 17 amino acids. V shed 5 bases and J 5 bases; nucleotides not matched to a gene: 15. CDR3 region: CASSEPPRDYIHNEQFF. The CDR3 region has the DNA TGTGCCAGCAGCGAACCACCTCGGGACTACATACACAATGAGCAGTTCTTC.

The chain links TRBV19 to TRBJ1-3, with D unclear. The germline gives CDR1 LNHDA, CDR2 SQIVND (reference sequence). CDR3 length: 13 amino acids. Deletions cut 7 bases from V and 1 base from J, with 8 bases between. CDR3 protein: CASTEGSGNTIYF. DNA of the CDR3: TGTGCCAGTACGGAGGGATCTGGAAACACCATATATTTT.

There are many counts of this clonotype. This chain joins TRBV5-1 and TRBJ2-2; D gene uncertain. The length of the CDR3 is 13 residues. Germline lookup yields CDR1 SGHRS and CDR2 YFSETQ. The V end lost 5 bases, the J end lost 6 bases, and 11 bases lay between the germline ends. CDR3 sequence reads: CASSSGPSGELFF. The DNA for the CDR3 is TGCGCCAGCAGTTCCGGGCCATCCGGGGAGCTGTTTTTT.

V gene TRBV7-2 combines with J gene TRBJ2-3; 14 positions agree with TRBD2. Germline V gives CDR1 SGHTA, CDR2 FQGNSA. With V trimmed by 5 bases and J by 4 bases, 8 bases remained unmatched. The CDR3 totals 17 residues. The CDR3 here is CASSKVGTSGGADTQYF. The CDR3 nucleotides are TGTGCCAGCAGCAAAGTGGGGACTAGCGGGGGCGCAGATACGCAGTATTTT.

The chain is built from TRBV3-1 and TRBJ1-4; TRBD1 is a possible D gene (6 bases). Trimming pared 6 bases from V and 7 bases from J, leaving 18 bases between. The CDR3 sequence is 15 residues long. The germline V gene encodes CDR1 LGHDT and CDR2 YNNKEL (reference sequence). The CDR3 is CASRATGRYSEKLFF. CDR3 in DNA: TGTGCCAGCAGAGCAACAGGGCGTTATAGTGAAAAACTGTTTTTT.

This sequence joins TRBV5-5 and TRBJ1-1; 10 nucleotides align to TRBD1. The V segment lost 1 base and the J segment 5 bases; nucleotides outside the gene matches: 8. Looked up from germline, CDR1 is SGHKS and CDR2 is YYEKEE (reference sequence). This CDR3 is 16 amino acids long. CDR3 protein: CASSLTRQGAGTEAFF. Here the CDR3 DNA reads TGTGCCAGCAGCTTGACGAGACAGGGGGCAGGGACTGAAGCTTTCTTT.

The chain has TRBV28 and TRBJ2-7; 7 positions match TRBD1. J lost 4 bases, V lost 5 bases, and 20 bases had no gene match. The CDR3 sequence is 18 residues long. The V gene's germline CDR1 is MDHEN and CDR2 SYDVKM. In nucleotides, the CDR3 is TGTGCCAGCAGTCCAACTTACCTAACTCGGGACAGACATTACGAGCAGTACTTC. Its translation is CASSPTYLTRDRHYEQYF.

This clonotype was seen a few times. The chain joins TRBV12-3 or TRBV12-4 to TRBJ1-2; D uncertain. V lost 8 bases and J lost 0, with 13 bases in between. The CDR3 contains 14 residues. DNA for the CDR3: TGTGCCAGCGGTCCCCGGGAGGCTAACTATGGCTACACCTTC. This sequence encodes CASGPREANYGYTF.

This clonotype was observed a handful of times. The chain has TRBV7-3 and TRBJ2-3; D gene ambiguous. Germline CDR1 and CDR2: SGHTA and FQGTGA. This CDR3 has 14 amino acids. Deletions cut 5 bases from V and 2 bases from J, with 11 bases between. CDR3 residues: CASSPTMVTDTQYF. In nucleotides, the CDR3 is TGTGCCAGCAGCCCCACGATGGTCACAGATACGCAGTATTTT.

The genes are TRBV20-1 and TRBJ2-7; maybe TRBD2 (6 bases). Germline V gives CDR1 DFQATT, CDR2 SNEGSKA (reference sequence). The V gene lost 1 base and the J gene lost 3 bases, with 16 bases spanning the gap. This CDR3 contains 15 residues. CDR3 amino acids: CSARAASGLIYEQYF. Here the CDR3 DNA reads TGCAGTGCTAGAGCGGCCTCAGGACTAATCTACGAGCAGTACTTC.

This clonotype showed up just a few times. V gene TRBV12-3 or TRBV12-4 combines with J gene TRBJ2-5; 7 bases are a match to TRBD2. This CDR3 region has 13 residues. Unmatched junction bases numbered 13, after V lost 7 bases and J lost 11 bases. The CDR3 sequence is CASNPAGAGGQYF. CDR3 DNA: TGTGCCAGCAACCCCGCCGGCGCCGGGGGGCAGTACTTC.

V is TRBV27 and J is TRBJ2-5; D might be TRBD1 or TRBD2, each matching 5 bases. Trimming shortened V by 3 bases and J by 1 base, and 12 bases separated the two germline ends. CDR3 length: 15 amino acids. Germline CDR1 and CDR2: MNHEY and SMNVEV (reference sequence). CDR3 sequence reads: CASSFVAGSQETQYF. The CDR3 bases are TGTGCCAGCAGTTTTGTTGCAGGGAGCCAAGAGACCCAGTACTTC.

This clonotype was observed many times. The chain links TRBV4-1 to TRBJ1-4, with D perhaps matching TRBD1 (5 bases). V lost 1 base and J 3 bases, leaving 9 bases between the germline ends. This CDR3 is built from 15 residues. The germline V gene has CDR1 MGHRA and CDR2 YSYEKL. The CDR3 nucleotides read TGCGCCAGCAGCCAAGGGACACTCTCTAATGAAAAACTGTTTTTT. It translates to CASSQGTLSNEKLFF.